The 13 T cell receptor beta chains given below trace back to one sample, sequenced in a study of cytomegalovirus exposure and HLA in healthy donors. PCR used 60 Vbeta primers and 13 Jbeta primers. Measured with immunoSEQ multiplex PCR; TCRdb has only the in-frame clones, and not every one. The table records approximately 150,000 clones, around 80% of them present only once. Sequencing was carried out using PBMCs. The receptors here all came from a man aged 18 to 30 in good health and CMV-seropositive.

The CDR3 coding sequence is TGTGCCAGCAGCTTGGGGGACATAGGCAATCAGCCCCAGCATTTT. It specifies CASSLGDIGNQPQHF. The rearrangement uses TRBV5-6 and TRBJ1-5; a possible D gene is TRBD1 (6 bases). Per the germline V gene, CDR1 is SGHDT and CDR2 is YYEEEE. Trimming stripped 0 bases from V and 2 bases from J, with 9 bases between. The CDR3 has 15 residues. The whole variable domain, remainder taken from reference TRBV5-6 and TRBJ1-5, is DAGVTQSPTHLIKTRGQQVTLRCSPKSGHDTVSWYQQALGQGPQFIFQYYEEEERQRGNFPDRFSGHQFPNYSSELNVNALLLGDSALYLCASSLGDIGNQPQHFGDGTRLSIL.

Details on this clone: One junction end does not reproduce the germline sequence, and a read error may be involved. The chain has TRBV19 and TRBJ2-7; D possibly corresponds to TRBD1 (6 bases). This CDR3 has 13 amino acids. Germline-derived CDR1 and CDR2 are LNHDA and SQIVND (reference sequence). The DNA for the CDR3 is TGTGCCAGTAGTATTTTGATGCCAGGGGATTTGTGCTTC. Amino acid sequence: CASSILMPGDLCF. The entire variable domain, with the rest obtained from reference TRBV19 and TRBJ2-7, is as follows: DGGITQSPKYLFRKEGQNVTLSCEQNLNHDAMYWYRQDPGQGLRLIYYSQIVNDFQKGDIAEGYSVSREKKESFPLTVTSAQKNPTAFYLCASSILMPGDLCFGPGTRLTVT.

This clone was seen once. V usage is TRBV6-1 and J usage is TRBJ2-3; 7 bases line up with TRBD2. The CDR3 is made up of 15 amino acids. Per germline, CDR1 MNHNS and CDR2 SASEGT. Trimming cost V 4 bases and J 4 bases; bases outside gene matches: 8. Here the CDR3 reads CASSARTSRSDTQYF. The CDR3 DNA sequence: TGTGCCAGCAGTGCGCGGACTAGTCGGTCAGATACGCAGTATTTT.

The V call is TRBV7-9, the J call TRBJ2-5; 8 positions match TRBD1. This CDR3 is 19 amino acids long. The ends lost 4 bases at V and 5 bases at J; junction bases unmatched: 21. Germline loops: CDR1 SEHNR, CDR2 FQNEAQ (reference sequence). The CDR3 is CASSSKIGRGRALHETQYF. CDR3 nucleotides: TGTGCCAGCAGCTCGAAGATAGGCAGGGGGCGCGCCCTCCACGAGACCCAGTACTTC. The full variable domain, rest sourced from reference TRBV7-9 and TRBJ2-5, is DTGVSQNPRHKITKRGQNVTFRCDPISEHNRLYWYRQTLGQGPEFLTYFQNEAQLEKSRLLSDRFSAERPKGSFSTLEIQRTEQGDSAMYLCASSSKIGRGRALHETQYFGPGTRLLVL.

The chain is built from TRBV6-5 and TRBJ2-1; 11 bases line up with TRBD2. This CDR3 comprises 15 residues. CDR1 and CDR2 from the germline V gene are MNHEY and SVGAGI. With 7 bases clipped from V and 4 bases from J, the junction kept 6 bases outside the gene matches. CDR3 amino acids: CASKPGTSGYNEQFF. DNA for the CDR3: TGTGCCAGCAAACCCGGGACTAGCGGATACAATGAGCAGTTCTTC.

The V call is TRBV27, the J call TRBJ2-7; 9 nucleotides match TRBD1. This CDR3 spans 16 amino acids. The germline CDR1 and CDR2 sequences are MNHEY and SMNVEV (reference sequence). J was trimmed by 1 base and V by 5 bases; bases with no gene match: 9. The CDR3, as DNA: TGTGCCAGCAGTGCCTACAGGGGGCTAGGGTCCTACGAGCAGTACTTC. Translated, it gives CASSAYRGLGSYEQYF.

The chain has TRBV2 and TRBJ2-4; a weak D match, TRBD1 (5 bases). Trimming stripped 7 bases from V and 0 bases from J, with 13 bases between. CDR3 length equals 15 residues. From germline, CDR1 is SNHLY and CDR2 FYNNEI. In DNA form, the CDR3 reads TGTGCCAGCAAAAAACAGGAACTAGCCAAAAACATTCAGTACTTC. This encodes CASKKQELAKNIQYF.

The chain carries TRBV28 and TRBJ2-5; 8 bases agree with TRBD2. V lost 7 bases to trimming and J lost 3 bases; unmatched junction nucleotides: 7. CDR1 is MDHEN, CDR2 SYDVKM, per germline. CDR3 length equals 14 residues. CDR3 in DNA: TGTGCCAGCACTAGCGGGCAATGGGAAGAGACCCAGTACTTC. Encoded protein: CASTSGQWEETQYF.

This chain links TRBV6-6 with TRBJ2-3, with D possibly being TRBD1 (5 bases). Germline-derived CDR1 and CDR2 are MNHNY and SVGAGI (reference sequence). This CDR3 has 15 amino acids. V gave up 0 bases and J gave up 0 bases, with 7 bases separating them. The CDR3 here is CASSYSDISTDTQYF. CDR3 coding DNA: TGTGCCAGCAGTTACTCGGACATTAGCACAGATACGCAGTATTTT.

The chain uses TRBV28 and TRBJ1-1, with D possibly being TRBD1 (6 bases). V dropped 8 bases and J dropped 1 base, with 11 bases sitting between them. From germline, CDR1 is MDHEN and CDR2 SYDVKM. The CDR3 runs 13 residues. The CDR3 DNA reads TGTGCCAGCCACAGGGCCCCGAACACTGAAGCTTTCTTT. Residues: CASHRAPNTEAFF.

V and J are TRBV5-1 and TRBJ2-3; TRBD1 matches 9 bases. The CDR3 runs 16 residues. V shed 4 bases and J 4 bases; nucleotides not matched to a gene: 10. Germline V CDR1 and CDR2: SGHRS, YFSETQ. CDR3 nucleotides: TGCGCCAGCAGCGTGGGACAGGGCGGAGCAGCAGATACGCAGTATTTT. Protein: CASSVGQGGAADTQYF.

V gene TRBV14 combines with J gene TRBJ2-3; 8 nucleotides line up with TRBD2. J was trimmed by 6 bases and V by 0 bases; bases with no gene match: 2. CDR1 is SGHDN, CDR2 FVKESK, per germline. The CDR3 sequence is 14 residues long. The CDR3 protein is CASSQDRLADTQYF. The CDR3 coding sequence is TGTGCCAGCAGCCAAGATCGACTAGCGGATACGCAGTATTTT.

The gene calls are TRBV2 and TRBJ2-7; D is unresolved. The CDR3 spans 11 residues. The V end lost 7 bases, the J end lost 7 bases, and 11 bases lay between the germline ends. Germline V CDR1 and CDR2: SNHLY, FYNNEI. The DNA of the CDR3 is TGTGCCAGCAACCTACTACGAGAGCAGTACTTC. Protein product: CASNLLREQYF.